The 26 T cell receptor beta chains listed next were all sequenced from one sample in a study of graft-versus-host responses after intestinal transplantation. The method was immunoSEQ multiplex PCR; TCRdb's version includes in-frame clones alone and lacks a portion of them. The repertoire includes 21,000 or so clones, 89% of them detected once, and just over 5% sits in the top ten. This material consisted of PBMCs, taken approximately 65 days after intestinal transplantation. The receptors were gathered from a human patient who received an intestinal transplant, so some T cells may come from the graft donor.

The chain recombines TRBV27 with TRBJ2-3; 7 nucleotides agree with TRBD2. The CDR3 has 14 residues. Germline assignment: CDR1 MNHEY and CDR2 SMNVEV (reference sequence). With 4 bases clipped from V and 3 bases from J, the junction kept 4 bases outside the gene matches. CDR3 sequence reads: CASSYMGGTDTQYF. CDR3 DNA sequence: TGTGCCAGCAGTTACATGGGGGGGACAGATACGCAGTATTTT.

CDR3 in amino acids: CASSRIRAAFF. CDR3 DNA sequence: TGTGCCAGCAGCCGAATTCGTGCGGCTTTCTTT. The genes are TRBV5-6 and TRBJ1-1; D unclear. The CDR3 is made up of 11 amino acids. Trimming left V 4 bases short and J 11 bases short, with 12 bases between. Germline V gene data show CDR1 as SGHDT and CDR2 as YYEEEE.

The V and J genes are TRBV27 and TRBJ2-4; 8 bases agree with TRBD1. The CDR3 extends over 13 amino acids. The germline gives CDR1 MNHEY, CDR2 SMNVEV (reference sequence). The junction had 5 bases not matched to a gene; V was cut back by 5 bases and J by 8 bases. The CDR3 DNA reads TGTGCCAGCAGTCCGGGACAGGCAGACATTCAGTACTTC. Protein product: CASSPGQADIQYF.

The V and J genes are TRBV2 and TRBJ1-1, with TRBD1 as a possible D gene (6 bases). Germline CDR1 reads SNHLY; CDR2 reads FYNNEI. Trimming removed 7 bases at V and 10 bases at J, with 16 bases between. The length of the CDR3 is 12 residues. The DNA for the CDR3 is TGTGCCAGCACTCACAGGGCTCGTCGAGCTTTCTTT. Protein sequence: CASTHRARRAFF.

The V call is TRBV30, the J call TRBJ1-2, with a weak D call TRBD1 (6 bases). Trimming removed 7 bases at V and 8 bases at J, with 17 bases between. Germline V lookup: CDR1 GTSNPN, CDR2 SVGIG (reference sequence). CDR3 size: 12 residues. Written as DNA, the CDR3 is TGTGCCTTTGAGGCCAGGGGACTCGGCTACACCTTC. Its translation: CAFEARGLGYTF.

This chain connects TRBV27 to TRBJ1-2; D might be TRBD1 (5 bases). Germline V gives CDR1 MNHEY, CDR2 SMNVEV (reference sequence). Trimming removed 4 bases at V and 2 bases at J, with 8 bases between. The CDR3 runs to 13 residues. The CDR3 sequence is CASSWQGNYGYTF. In nucleotides, the CDR3 is TGTGCCAGCAGTTGGCAGGGCAACTATGGCTACACCTTC.

The chain carries TRBV9 and TRBJ2-3; 7 bases match TRBD2. This CDR3 has 14 residues. Trimming removed 0 bases from V and 5 bases from J; junction bases left unmatched: 3. Germline CDR1 and CDR2: SGDLS and YYNGEE. The CDR3 is CASSVGASGDTQYF. Here the CDR3 DNA reads TGTGCCAGCAGCGTAGGGGCTAGCGGAGATACGCAGTATTTT.

This clone was recorded only once. The DNA is left out, because the CDR3 cannot be placed on it with certainty; the CDR3 is given as TCRdb lists it. The rearrangement uses TRBV7-9 and TRBJ1-1; whether TRBD1, the table's D call, matches the DNA was not checked. The CDR3 is made up of 15 amino acids, end residues included. Germline lookup yields CDR1 SEHNR and CDR2 FQNEAQ (reference sequence). The CDR3 sequence: CASSFLWDRNTEAFF.

V and J are TRBV7-6 and TRBJ2-5, with 13 bases lining up with TRBD2. Germline loops: CDR1 SGHVS, CDR2 FNYEAQ. This CDR3 is built from 17 residues. With V trimmed by 5 bases and J by 5 bases, 11 bases remained unmatched. The CDR3 reads CASSGETGLAGWETQYF. The CDR3 DNA reads as TGTGCCAGCAGCGGAGAAACGGGACTAGCGGGGTGGGAGACCCAGTACTTC.

This clone appeared a single time. The chain is built from TRBV5-8 and TRBJ2-1; the D is unclear. Deletions cut 4 bases from V and 2 bases from J, with 16 bases between. Germline CDR1 is SGHTS and CDR2 is YDEGEE. CDR3 length equals 16 residues. The CDR3 here is CASSPWISETYNEQFF. The CDR3 bases are TGTGCCAGCAGCCCGTGGATTAGTGAAACCTACAATGAGCAGTTCTTC. Drawing the rest from reference TRBV5-8 and TRBJ2-1, the complete variable domain is EAGVTQSPTHLIKTRGQQATLRCSPISGHTSVYWYQQALGLGLQFLLWYDEGEERNRGNFPPRFSGRQFPNYSSELNVNALELEDSALYLCASSPWISETYNEQFFGPGTRLTVL.

This chain joins TRBV5-8 and TRBJ2-7; D not certain. The CDR3 extends over 14 amino acids. Germline lookup yields CDR1 SGHTS and CDR2 YDEGEE. V shed 4 bases and J shed 4 bases, with 15 bases lying between them. CDR3 sequence reads: CASSTWVKDYEQYF. In DNA form, the CDR3 reads TGTGCCAGCAGCACTTGGGTCAAGGATTACGAGCAGTACTTC. Full variable domain (missing parts from reference TRBV5-8 and TRBJ2-7): EAGVTQSPTHLIKTRGQQATLRCSPISGHTSVYWYQQALGLGLQFLLWYDEGEERNRGNFPPRFSGRQFPNYSSELNVNALELEDSALYLCASSTWVKDYEQYFGPGTRLTVT.

The chain has TRBV7-2 and TRBJ2-5; a possible D gene is TRBD2 (5 bases). Trimming removed 3 bases at V and 5 bases at J, with 7 bases between. Germline CDR1 reads SGHTA; CDR2 reads FQGNSA. This CDR3 has 12 residues. The CDR3 DNA is TGTGCCAGCAGCTTCGGGGATGAGACCCAGTACTTC. It yields the protein CASSFGDETQYF.

The chain recombines TRBV6-6 with TRBJ2-7; D assignment may be TRBD1 or TRBD2 (6 bases each). The CDR3 is 15 amino acids. CDR1 MNHNY and CDR2 SVGAGI come from the germline V gene (reference sequence). V was cut by 6 bases and J by 1 base, with 16 bases left in between. The CDR3 nucleotides are TGTGCCAGCAGCCTCGGAGGGACACCATCCTACGAGCAGTACTTC. It yields the protein CASSLGGTPSYEQYF.

This chain connects TRBV7-2 to TRBJ1-6; D might be TRBD1 (5 bases). V was cut by 4 bases and J by 11 bases, with 12 bases left in between. The germline gives CDR1 SGHTA, CDR2 FQGNSA. The CDR3 loop spans 13 amino acids. The CDR3: CASSSNGDAPLHF. The CDR3 DNA follows: TGTGCCAGCAGCTCTAACGGGGACGCACCCCTCCACTTT.

The chain combines TRBV11-3 with TRBJ2-1; unclear D gene. The germline CDR1 and CDR2 sequences are SGHNT and YENEEA. The V and J ends lost 3 bases and 5 bases respectively, with 14 bases between them. The CDR3 contains 15 residues. The CDR3 loop reads CASSFYSWPDNEQFF. Written as DNA, the CDR3 is TGTGCCAGCAGCTTTTACAGTTGGCCAGACAATGAGCAGTTCTTC.

The rearrangement joins TRBV19 to TRBJ2-7, with TRBD2 as a possible D gene (5 bases). V was shortened by 4 bases and J by 4 bases, with 17 bases between the two germline ends. CDR3 length: 15 residues. Germline CDR1 LNHDA, CDR2 SQIVND (reference sequence). CDR3 region: CASSTGLASLYEQYF. The CDR3 DNA reads TGTGCCAGTAGTACCGGATTAGCGAGCCTGTACGAGCAGTACTTC.

The genes are TRBV5-6 and TRBJ2-5, with TRBD2 identical over 8 bases. The J call is doubtful: the DNA matches TRBJ2-7 better. This CDR3 is 15 amino acids long. Germline V gene lookup returns CDR1 SGHDT and CDR2 YYEEEE. CDR3: CASSVGGALGYEQYF. The CDR3 DNA sequence: TGTGCCAGCAGCGTCGGGGGGGCGCTTGGCTACGAGCAGTACTTC.

The chain is built from TRBV15 and TRBJ2-7; D could derive from TRBD1 or TRBD2 (5 bases each). V shed 1 base and J shed 1 base, with 8 bases lying between them. CDR1 is LNHNV and CDR2 is YYDKDF in the germline V gene (reference sequence). The CDR3 is 14 amino acids. The CDR3, as DNA: TGTGCCACCAGCAGAGCGAGGGGATCCTACGAGCAGTACTTC. It specifies CATSRARGSYEQYF.

The chain has TRBV7-8 and TRBJ1-5, with D perhaps matching TRBD1 (6 bases). Trimming pared 4 bases from V and 0 bases from J, leaving 10 bases between. This CDR3 spans 15 amino acids. Germline CDR1 SGHVS, CDR2 FQNEAQ. Written as DNA, the CDR3 is TGTGCCAGCAGCTCGGACAGTTATAGCAATCAGCCCCAGCATTTT. Its protein product is CASSSDSYSNQPQHF.

This clone was counted once. The DNA is omitted, as the CDR3 cannot be located on it reliably, and the CDR3 follows TCRdb's listing. The rearrangement uses TRBV7-5 and TRBJ2-7; the table's D gene call, TRBD1, was not cross checked with the DNA. TRBV7-5 represents a pseudogene. The CDR3 totals 15 residues, both ends included. CDR3 region: CARSLVGTGSYEQYF.

This clone was detected once. The genes are TRBV7-2 and TRBJ2-4; 11 positions match TRBD1. The CDR3 length is 19 residues. Germline assignment: CDR1 SGHTA and CDR2 FQGNSA. J lost 3 bases, V lost 2 bases, and 12 bases had no gene match. The CDR3, as DNA: TGTGCCAGCAGCTTACGGAGAATCGGACAGGGGGCGGTCAAAAACATTCAGTACTTC. It is translated as CASSLRRIGQGAVKNIQYF.

The chain combines TRBV30 with TRBJ1-2; no clear D. Germline V lookup: CDR1 GTSNPN, CDR2 SVGIG (reference sequence). Trimming took 2 bases from V and 0 from J, leaving 13 bases between them. This CDR3 comprises 15 residues. The CDR3 region is CAWSIYSGSNYGYTF. The CDR3 DNA is TGTGCCTGGAGTATCTACAGCGGATCTAACTATGGCTACACCTTC.

This clone was observed a single time. Here the CDR3 reads CASSQDGGEAFF. The CDR3 region has the DNA TGTGCCAGCAGCCAAGACGGGGGGGAGGCTTTCTTT. This chain links TRBV7-8 with TRBJ1-1, with D possibly being TRBD1 (5 bases). The CDR3 sequence is 12 residues long. Germline CDR1 is SGHVS and CDR2 is FQNEAQ. Between the trimmed V and J ends, which lost 5 bases and 11 bases, there was a span of 15 bases.

The chain recombines TRBV6-1 with TRBJ2-7; D is perhaps TRBD1 (5 bases). The CDR3 totals 13 residues. Germline CDR1 reads MNHNS; CDR2 reads SASEGT. Trimming pared 2 bases from V and 3 bases from J, leaving 8 bases between. The CDR3 loop reads CASSEWGGYEQYF. CDR3 coding DNA: TGTGCCAGCAGTGAATGGGGCGGCTACGAGCAGTACTTC.

The chain recombines TRBV6-5 with TRBJ1-1; possible D gene TRBD1, 6 bases. Germline V lookup: CDR1 MNHEY, CDR2 SVGAGI. The CDR3 is made up of 14 amino acids. The V end lost 0 bases, the J end lost 7 bases, and 12 bases lay between the germline ends. The CDR3 DNA reads as TGTGCCAGCAGTTACTCGAGTTTGGACAGTGAAGCTTTCTTT. Translated: CASSYSSLDSEAFF.

The CDR3 DNA reads as TGTGCCAGCAGCTTAGAGACAGGGCCCACCGGGGAGCTGTTTTTT. The encoded protein is CASSLETGPTGELFF. The chain links TRBV7-9 to TRBJ2-2, with 7 bases aligning to TRBD1. This CDR3 region has 15 residues. The V gene's germline CDR1 is SEHNR and CDR2 FQNEAQ (reference sequence). J was trimmed by 4 bases and V by 1 base; bases with no gene match: 3. The entire variable domain, with the rest obtained from reference TRBV7-9 and TRBJ2-2, is as follows: DTGVSQNPRHKITKRGQNVTFRCDPISEHNRLYWYRQTLGQGPEFLTYFQNEAQLEKSRLLSDRFSAERPKGSFSTLEIQRTEQGDSAMYLCASSLETGPTGELFFGEGSRLTVL.